This T cell receptor (beta chain) is from a study of blood T cell repertoires in COVID-19. Study overall: Sites in the United States, Italy and Spain provided acute and convalescent COVID-19 samples.

Between the trimmed V and J ends, which lost 3 bases and 5 bases, there was a span of 5 bases. This CDR3 region has 12 residues. Germline V gene data show CDR1 as LNHDA and CDR2 as SQIVND (reference sequence). This table comes from immunoSEQ multiplex PCR, and its TCRdb copy is limited to in-frame clones, with some not included. Of 310,000 or so clones listed, around 87% were seen once; the top ten hold 1.3%. The sample consisted of peripheral blood. The sequence derives from a man in his 70s with acute or convalescent COVID-19. The chain carries TRBV19 and TRBJ1-5; D is undetermined. DNA for the CDR3: TGTGCCAGTAGTATGGTAGATCAGCCCCAGCATTTT. Protein: CASSMVDQPQHF.